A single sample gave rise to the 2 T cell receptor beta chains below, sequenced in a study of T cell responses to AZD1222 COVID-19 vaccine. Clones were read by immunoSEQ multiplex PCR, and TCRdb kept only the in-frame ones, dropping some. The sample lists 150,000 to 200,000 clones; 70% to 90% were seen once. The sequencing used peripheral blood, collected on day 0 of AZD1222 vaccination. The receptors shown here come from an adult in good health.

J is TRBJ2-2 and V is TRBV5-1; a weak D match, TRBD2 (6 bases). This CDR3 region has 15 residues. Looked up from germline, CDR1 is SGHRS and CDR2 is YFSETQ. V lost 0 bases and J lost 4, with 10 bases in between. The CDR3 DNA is TGCGCCAGCAGCTTGGATGTGCGGGGCACCGGGGAGCTGTTTTTT. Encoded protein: CASSLDVRGTGELFF.

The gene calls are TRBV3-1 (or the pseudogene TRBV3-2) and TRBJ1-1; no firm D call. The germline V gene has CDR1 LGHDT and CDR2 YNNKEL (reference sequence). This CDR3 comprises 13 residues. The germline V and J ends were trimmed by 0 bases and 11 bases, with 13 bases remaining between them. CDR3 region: CASSQDRNSEAFF. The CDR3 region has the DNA TGTGCCAGCAGCCAAGATCGAAACAGCGAGGCTTTCTTT.